Each of the 5 T cell receptor beta chains below was sequenced from the same sample in a study of blood T cell repertoires in COVID-19. This table comes from immunoSEQ multiplex PCR, and its TCRdb copy is limited to in-frame clones, with some not included. The table has some 310,000 clones, around 86% seen once; the top ten hold 1%. Sequencing input: peripheral blood. These receptors all stem from a man aged 50-59 years with active or convalescent COVID-19.

The genes are TRBV5-1 and TRBJ2-5, with TRBD2 identical over 8 bases. The V segment lost 3 bases and the J segment 5 bases; nucleotides outside the gene matches: 3. The germline CDR1 and CDR2 sequences are SGHRS and YFSETQ. The CDR3 has 13 residues. CDR3 amino acids: CASSSAGEETQYF. The CDR3 DNA follows: TGCGCCAGCAGCTCAGCGGGGGAGGAGACCCAGTACTTC.

In this sample, this clone turned up once. V usage is TRBV28 and J usage is TRBJ1-4; the D gene is possibly TRBD1 (6 bases). Germline CDR1 reads MDHEN; CDR2 reads SYDVKM. The CDR3 totals 18 residues. Trimming removed 6 bases at V and 3 bases at J, with 23 bases between. CDR3 residues: CASSPRTGREGANEKLFF. As DNA, the CDR3 is TGTGCCAGCAGCCCCCGCACAGGGAGAGAGGGAGCTAATGAAAAACTGTTTTTT.

This clone was recorded only once. DNA of the CDR3: TGTGCCAGCAGGGAGACTAATTCACCCCTCCACTTT. It translates to CASRETNSPLHF. The chain couples TRBV12-3 or TRBV12-4 to TRBJ1-6; D not resolved. Deletions cut 6 bases from V and 6 bases from J, with 6 bases between. The CDR3 consists of 12 residues.

The rearrangement links TRBV28 to TRBJ2-7; a weak D match, TRBD1 (5 bases). V gave up 6 bases and J gave up 0 bases, with 18 bases separating them. Germline V lookup: CDR1 MDHEN, CDR2 SYDVKM. CDR3 size: 16 residues. The CDR3 is CASSHIVGRSSYEQYF. The CDR3 DNA reads as TGTGCCAGCAGCCATATAGTGGGGCGTAGCTCCTACGAGCAGTACTTC.

V gene TRBV6-5 combines with J gene TRBJ1-1; TRBD1 agrees at 9 bases. V dropped 5 bases and J dropped 4; count of bases not matched to a gene: 8. CDR1 is MNHEY and CDR2 is SVGAGI in the germline V gene. The CDR3 is 15 amino acids. CDR3 loop: CASSKGQGVSTEAFF. The CDR3 DNA reads as TGTGCCAGCAGTAAGGGACAGGGAGTGAGCACTGAAGCTTTCTTT.